This TCR beta chain was observed in a study of T cells in Graves' hyperthyroidism and ophthalmopathy. The sample holds many counts of this clonotype. RNA transcripts served as the template for amplifying TCR beta CDR3 regions. HTBI primers were used for first-round RT-PCR of the TCR CDR3. TCRdb re-derived calls from the multiplex PCR reads in MiXCR, one entry per CDR3 protein. The table records more than 300,000 distinct CDR3 sequences, roughly 20% of them present only once. The CDR3 length is 16 residues. Looked up from germline, CDR1 is LNHNV and CDR2 is YYDKDF (reference sequence). V was shortened by 0 bases and J by 8 bases, with 17 bases between the two germline ends.

The chain is built from TRBV15 and TRBJ2-4, with D possibly being TRBD2 (7 bases). The clonotype originates from a man younger than 35 with Graves' ophthalmopathy. Sequencing input: blood. In DNA form, the CDR3 reads TGTGCCACCAGCAGAGATACGGACAGCCGGGGGGACATTCAGTACTTC. Protein: CATSRDTDSRGDIQYF.